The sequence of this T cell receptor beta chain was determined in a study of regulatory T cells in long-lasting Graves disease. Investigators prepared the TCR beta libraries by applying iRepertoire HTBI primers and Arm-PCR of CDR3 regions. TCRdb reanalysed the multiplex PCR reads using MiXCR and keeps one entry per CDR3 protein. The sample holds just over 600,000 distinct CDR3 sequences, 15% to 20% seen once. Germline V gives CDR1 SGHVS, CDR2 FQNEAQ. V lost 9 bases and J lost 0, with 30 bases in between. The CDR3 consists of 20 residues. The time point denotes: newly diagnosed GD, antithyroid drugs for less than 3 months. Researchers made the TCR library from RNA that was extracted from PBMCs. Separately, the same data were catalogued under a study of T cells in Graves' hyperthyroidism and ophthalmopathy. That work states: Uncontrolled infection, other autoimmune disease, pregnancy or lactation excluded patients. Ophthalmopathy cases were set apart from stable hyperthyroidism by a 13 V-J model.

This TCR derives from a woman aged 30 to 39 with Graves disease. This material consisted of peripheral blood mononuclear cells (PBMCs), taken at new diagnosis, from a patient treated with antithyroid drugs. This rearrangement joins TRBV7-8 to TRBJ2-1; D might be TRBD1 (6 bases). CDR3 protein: CASSRLGWDTKLSSYNEQFF. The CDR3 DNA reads TGTGCCAGTAGCAGATTAGGTTGGGACACCAAACTGAGCTCCTACAATGAGCAGTTCTTC.